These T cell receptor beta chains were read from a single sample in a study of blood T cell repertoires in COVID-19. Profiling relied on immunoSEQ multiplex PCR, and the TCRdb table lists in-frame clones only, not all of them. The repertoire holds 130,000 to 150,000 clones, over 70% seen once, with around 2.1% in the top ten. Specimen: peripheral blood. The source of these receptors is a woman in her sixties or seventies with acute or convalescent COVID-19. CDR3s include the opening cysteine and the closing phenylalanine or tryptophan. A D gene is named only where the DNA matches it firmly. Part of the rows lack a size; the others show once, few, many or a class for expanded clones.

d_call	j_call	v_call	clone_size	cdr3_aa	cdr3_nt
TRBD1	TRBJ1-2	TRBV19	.	CASRPSTGSGGYTF	TGTGCCAGTAGGCCTTCGACAGGGAGTGGAGGCTACACCTTC
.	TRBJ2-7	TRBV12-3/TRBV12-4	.	CASSLNRADEQYF	TGTGCCAGCAGTTTAAACAGGGCCGACGAGCAGTACTTC
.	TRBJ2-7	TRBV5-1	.	CASSWITGSYEQYF	TGCGCCAGCAGCTGGATTACAGGCTCCTACGAGCAGTACTTC
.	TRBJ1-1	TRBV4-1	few	CASSPSSAVNTEAFF	TGCGCCAGCAGCCCGTCCTCCGCAGTGAACACTGAAGCTTTCTTT
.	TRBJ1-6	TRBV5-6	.	CASSLDGTQGSPLHF	TGTGCCAGCAGCTTGGATGGGACACAGGGATCACCCCTCCACTTT
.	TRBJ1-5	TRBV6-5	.	CASTQGYSNQPQHF	TGTGCCAGCACCCAGGGATATAGCAATCAGCCCCAGCATTTT
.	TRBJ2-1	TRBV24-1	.	CATSDLGRSEQFF	TGTGCCACCAGTGATTTGGGCCGGAGTGAGCAGTTCTTC
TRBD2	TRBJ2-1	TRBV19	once	CASSRTSGSPRHNEQFF	TGTGCCAGTAGTCGGACTAGCGGGAGCCCTAGGCACAATGAGCAGTTCTTC
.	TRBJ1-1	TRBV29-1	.	CSVEGRGFGAFF	TGCAGCGTTGAAGGCAGGGGCTTCGGAGCTTTCTTT
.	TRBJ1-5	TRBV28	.	CASSSLLYQPQHF	TGTGCCAGCAGCTCACTACTGTATCAGCCCCAGCATTTT
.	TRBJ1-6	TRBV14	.	CASSQDRSNSPLHF	TGTGCCAGCAGCCAAGATCGGAGTAATTCACCCCTCCACTTT
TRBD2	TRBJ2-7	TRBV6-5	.	CASSYSGAGGSYEQYF	TGTGCCAGCAGTTACTCGGGAGCGGGAGGCTCCTACGAGCAGTACTTC
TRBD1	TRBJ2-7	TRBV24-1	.	CATSDSTGGVTYEQYF	TGTGCCACCAGTGATTCTACAGGGGGCGTTACCTACGAGCAGTACTTC
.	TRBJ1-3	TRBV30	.	CAWSYSSGNTIYF	TGTGCCTGGAGCTATTCCTCTGGAAACACCATATATTTT
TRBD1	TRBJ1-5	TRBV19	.	CASSIRIGDRVYEPQHF	TGTGCCAGTAGTATTCGTATAGGGGACAGGGTTTATGAGCCCCAGCATTTT
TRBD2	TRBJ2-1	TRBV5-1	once	CASSLGLADTYNEQFF	TGCGCCAGCAGCTTGGGTCTAGCGGACACTTACAATGAGCAGTTCTTC
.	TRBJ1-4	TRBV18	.	CASSPKEGTSKLFF	TGTGCCAGCTCACCAAAGGAGGGGACGAGTAAACTGTTTTTT
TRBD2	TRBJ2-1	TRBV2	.	CAGAYGTSGYNEQFF	TGTGCCGGAGCTTACGGGACTAGCGGCTACAATGAGCAGTTCTTC
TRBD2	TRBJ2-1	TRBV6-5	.	CASPPGLGLNDEQFF	TGTGCCAGTCCCCCGGGACTAGGCCTAAACGATGAGCAGTTCTTC
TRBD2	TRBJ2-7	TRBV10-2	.	CASGTSTNYEQYF	TGCGCCAGCGGGACTAGCACAAACTACGAGCAGTACTTC
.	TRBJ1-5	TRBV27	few	CASRGAPLDNQPQHF	TGTGCCAGTCGGGGGGCACCTCTCGACAATCAGCCCCAGCATTTT
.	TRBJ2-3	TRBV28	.	CASSLRVSDTQYF	TGTGCCAGCAGTTTACGGGTTTCAGATACGCAGTATTTT
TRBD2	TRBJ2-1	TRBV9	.	CASSGPGTSGYNEQFF	TGTGCCAGCAGCGGACCTGGGACTAGCGGATACAATGAGCAGTTCTTC
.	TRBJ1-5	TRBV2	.	CASKWTALQGAQHF	TGTGCCAGCAAATGGACAGCCCTCCAGGGAGCCCAGCATTTT
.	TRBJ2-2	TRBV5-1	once	CASSLVAGGPSTGELFF	TGCGCCAGCAGCTTGGTAGCTGGAGGGCCAAGCACCGGGGAGCTGTTTTTT
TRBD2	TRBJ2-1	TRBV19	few	CASSIIRGDSYNEQFF	TGTGCCAGTAGTATAATCCGGGGGGATTCCTACAATGAGCAGTTCTTC
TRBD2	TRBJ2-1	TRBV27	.	CASSFGLAGYNEQFF	TGTGCCAGCAGTTTCGGACTAGCGGGCTACAATGAGCAGTTCTTC
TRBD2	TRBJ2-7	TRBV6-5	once	CASSLAASSYEQYF	TGTGCCAGCAGTCTAGCGGCGAGCTCCTACGAGCAGTACTTC
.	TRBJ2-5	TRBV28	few	CASTGWGEEVQETQYF	TGTGCCAGCACTGGATGGGGGGAGGAGGTTCAAGAGACCCAGTACTTC
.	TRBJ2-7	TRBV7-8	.	CASSPRGRSSYEQYF	TGTGCCAGCAGCCCTAGGGGCAGGAGCTCCTACGAGCAGTACTTC
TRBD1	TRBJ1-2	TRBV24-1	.	CATSGDSLLYGYTF	TGTGCCACCAGTGGGGACAGCCTACTCTATGGCTACACCTTC
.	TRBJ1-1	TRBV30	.	CAWRGALWAEAFF	TGTGCCTGGAGGGGGGCCCTTTGGGCTGAAGCTTTCTTT
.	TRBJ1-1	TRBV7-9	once	CASSFQGWTEAFF	TGTGCCAGCAGCTTTCAGGGATGGACTGAAGCTTTCTTT
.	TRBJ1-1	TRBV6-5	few	CASAWYGGGTEAFF	TGTGCCAGCGCTTGGTATGGGGGGGGCACTGAAGCTTTCTTT
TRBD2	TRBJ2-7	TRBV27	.	CASSLGLAGGQYF	TGTGCCAGCAGTTTAGGGCTAGCGGGAGGTCAGTACTTC
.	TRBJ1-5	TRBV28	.	CASRAGATNQPQHF	TGTGCCAGCAGGGCAGGGGCTACCAATCAGCCCCAGCATTTT
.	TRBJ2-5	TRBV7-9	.	CASSLGLRVASVETQYF	TGTGCCAGCAGCTTAGGGCTTCGGGTAGCCTCAGTAGAGACCCAGTACTTC
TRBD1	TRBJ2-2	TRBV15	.	CATSRSGTGVTGELFF	TGTGCCACCAGCAGATCGGGGACAGGGGTCACCGGGGAGCTGTTTTTT
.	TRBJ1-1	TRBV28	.	CASTRQPMNTEAFF	TGTGCCAGCACCAGACAGCCCATGAACACTGAAGCTTTCTTT
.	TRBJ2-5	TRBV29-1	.	CSVVGRETQYF	TGCAGCGTTGTTGGGAGGGAGACCCAGTACTTC
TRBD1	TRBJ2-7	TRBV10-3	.	CAISVDRVIEQYF	TGTGCCATCAGTGTCGACAGGGTGATTGAGCAGTACTTC
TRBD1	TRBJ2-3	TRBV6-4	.	CASSDGTGRADTQYF	TGTGCCAGCAGTGACGGGACAGGGAGGGCAGATACGCAGTATTTT
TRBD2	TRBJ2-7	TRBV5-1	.	CASRSFEAGATFEQYF	TGCGCCAGCAGGTCCTTCGAAGCGGGAGCCACTTTCGAGCAGTACTTC
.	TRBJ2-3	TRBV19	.	CASSITGTGADTQYF	TGTGCCAGTAGTATCACAGGGACGGGCGCAGATACGCAGTATTTT
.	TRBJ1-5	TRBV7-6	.	CASRLGGTEDQPQHF	TGTGCCAGCAGACTAGGCGGGACGGAAGATCAGCCCCAGCATTTT
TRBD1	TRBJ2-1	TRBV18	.	CASSPGQGYNEQFF	TGTGCCAGCTCACCGGGACAGGGCTACAATGAGCAGTTCTTC
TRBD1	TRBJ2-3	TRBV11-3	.	CASSPGRGTGHTDTQYF	TGTGCCAGCAGCCCCGGACGGGGGACAGGTCACACAGATACGCAGTATTTT
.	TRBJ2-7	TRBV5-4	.	CASSLDRDHEQYF	TGTGCCAGCAGCTTGGACAGGGACCACGAGCAGTACTTC
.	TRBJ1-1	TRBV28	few	CASSPQLGALNTEAFF	TGTGCCAGCAGTCCTCAACTTGGGGCCCTGAACACTGAAGCTTTCTTT